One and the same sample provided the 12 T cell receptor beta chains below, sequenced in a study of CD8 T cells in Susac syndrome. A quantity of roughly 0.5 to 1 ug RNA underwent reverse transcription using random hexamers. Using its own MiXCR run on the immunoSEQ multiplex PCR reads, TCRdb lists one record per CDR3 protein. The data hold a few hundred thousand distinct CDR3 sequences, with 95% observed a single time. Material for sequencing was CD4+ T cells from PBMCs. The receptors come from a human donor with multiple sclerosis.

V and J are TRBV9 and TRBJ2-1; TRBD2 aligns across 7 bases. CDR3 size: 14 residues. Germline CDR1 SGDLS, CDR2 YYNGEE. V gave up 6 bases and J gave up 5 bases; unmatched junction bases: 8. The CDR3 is CASKGGGLDNEQFF. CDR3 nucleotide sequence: TGTGCCAGCAAGGGCGGGGGACTCGACAATGAGCAGTTCTTC. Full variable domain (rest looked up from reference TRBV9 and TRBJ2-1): DSGVTQTPKHLITATGQRVTLRCSPRSGDLSVYWYQQSLDQGLQFLIQYYNGEERAKGNILERFSAQQFPDLHSELNLSSLELGDSALYFCASKGGGLDNEQFFGPGTRLTVL.

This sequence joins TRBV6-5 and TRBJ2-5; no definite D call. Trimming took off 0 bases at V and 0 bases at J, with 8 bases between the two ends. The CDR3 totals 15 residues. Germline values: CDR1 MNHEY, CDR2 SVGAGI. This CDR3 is CASSYSTGYQETQYF. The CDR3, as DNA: TGTGCCAGCAGTTACTCGACCGGCTACCAAGAGACCCAGTACTTC.

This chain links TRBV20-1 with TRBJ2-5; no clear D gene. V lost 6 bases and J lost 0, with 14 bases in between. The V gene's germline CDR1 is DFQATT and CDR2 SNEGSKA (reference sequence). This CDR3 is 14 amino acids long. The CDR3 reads CSAPTTEYQETQYF. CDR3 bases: TGCAGTGCCCCTACCACTGAGTACCAAGAGACCCAGTACTTC.

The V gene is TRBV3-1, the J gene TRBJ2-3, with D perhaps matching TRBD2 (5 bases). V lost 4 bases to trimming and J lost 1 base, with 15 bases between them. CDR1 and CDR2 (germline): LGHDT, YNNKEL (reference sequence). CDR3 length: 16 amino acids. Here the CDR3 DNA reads TGTGCCAGCAGCCCGTGGACTCCTCGTGGCACAGATACGCAGTATTTT. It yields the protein CASSPWTPRGTDTQYF.

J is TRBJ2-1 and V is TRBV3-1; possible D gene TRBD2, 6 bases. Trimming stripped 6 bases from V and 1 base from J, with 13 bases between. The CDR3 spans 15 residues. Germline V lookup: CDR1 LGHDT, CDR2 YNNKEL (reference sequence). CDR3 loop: CASSGRGASYNEQFF. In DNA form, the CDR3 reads TGTGCCAGCAGTGGGCGGGGTGCGTCCTACAATGAGCAGTTCTTC.

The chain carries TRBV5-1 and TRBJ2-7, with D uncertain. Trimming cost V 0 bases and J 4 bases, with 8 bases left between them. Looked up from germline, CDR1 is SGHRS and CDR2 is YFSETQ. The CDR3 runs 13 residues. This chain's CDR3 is CASSLAIGYEQYF. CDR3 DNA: TGCGCCAGCAGCTTGGCCATAGGTTACGAGCAGTACTTC.

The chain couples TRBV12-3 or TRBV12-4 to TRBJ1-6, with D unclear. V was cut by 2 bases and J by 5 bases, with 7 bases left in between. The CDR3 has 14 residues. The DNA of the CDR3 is TGTGCCAGCAGTTTAAAACGAGATAATTCACCCCTCCACTTT. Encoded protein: CASSLKRDNSPLHF.

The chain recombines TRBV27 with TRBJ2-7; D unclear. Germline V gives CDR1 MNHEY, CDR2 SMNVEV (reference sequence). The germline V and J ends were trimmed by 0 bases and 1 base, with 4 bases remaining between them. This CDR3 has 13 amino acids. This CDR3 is CASSLSESYEQYF. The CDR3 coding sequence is TGTGCCAGCAGTTTATCGGAGTCCTACGAGCAGTACTTC.

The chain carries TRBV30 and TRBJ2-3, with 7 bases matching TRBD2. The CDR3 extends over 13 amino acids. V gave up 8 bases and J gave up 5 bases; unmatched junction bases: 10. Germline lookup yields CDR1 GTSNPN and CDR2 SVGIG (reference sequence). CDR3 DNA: TGTGCCAGCAGACTAGCCGGTGTAGATACGCAGTATTTT. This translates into CASRLAGVDTQYF. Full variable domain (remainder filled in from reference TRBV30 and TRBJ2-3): SQTIHQWPATLVQPVGSPLSLECTVEGTSNPNLYWYRQAAGRGLQLLFYSVGIGQISSEVPQNLSASRPQDRQFILSSKKLLLSDSGFYLCASRLAGVDTQYFGPGTRLTVL.

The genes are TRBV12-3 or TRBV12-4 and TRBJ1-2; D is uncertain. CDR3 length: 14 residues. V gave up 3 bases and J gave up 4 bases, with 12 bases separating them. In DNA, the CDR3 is TGTGCCAGCAGTTTGGGCAGTTCCTCCTATGGCTACACCTTC. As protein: CASSLGSSSYGYTF.

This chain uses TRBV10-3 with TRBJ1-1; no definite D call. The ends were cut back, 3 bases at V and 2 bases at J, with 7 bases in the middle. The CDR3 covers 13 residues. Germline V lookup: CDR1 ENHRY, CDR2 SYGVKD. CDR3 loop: CAISDRFNTEAFF. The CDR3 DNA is TGTGCCATCAGTGACAGGTTTAACACTGAAGCTTTCTTT.

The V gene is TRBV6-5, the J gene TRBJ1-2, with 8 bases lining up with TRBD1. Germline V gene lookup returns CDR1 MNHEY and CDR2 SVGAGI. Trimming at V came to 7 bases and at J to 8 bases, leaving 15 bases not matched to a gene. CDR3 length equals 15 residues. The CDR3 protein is CASTSRGGQALGYTF. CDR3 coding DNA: TGTGCCAGCACCAGCCGGGGGGGACAGGCACTAGGCTACACCTTC.